This is a list of T cell receptor beta chains from one sample in a study of blood T cell repertoires in COVID-19. Sequencing was performed with immunoSEQ multiplex PCR; in TCRdb, only in-frame clones are kept and a portion is missing. The profile shows about 140,000 clones, approximately 84% of them singletons. The sample consisted of peripheral blood. These receptors were collected from a woman in her fifties or sixties with acute or convalescent COVID-19. Both conserved end residues are part of each CDR3. A D gene is named only where the DNA matches it firmly. Size values are once, few and many counts, or a class for expanded clones, and some rows have none.

v_call	clone_size	j_call	cdr3_length	d_call	cdr3_nt	cdr3_aa
TRBV11-2	few	TRBJ2-7	12	.	TGTGCCAGCAACCGACTCGGGTACGAGCAGTACTTC	CASNRLGYEQYF
TRBV10-3	.	TRBJ1-1	13	.	TGTGCCACCTCCCTTTCCGCGGGAACTGAAGCTTTCTTT	CATSLSAGTEAFF
TRBV5-3	.	TRBJ1-2	15	TRBD1	TGTGCCAGAAGCGCTCCGGGACAGGGGCACCATGGCTACACCTTC	CARSAPGQGHHGYTF
TRBV19	.	TRBJ2-7	13	TRBD1	TGTGCCAGTAGTACCACAGGGGTCCTTGAGCAGTACTTC	CASSTTGVLEQYF
TRBV30	.	TRBJ1-4	11	.	TGTGCCTGGAGTGTACAGGAAAAACTGTTTTTT	CAWSVQEKLFF
TRBV9	.	TRBJ1-4	15	.	TGTGCCAGCAGCGTCGACAGCAATAGGGGTGAAAAACTGTTTTTT	CASSVDSNRGEKLFF
TRBV29-1	.	TRBJ2-3	16	TRBD2	TGCAGCGTTACAGCGGGAGCCCCCCTTAGCACAGATACGCAGTATTTT	CSVTAGAPLSTDTQYF
TRBV7-2	.	TRBJ1-1	16	.	TGTGCCAGCAGCTTAGTTTTTGGGGGGATGAACACTGAAGCTTTCTTT	CASSLVFGGMNTEAFF
TRBV30	.	TRBJ1-6	14	TRBD1	TGTGCCTGGAGTTTAGGCGACAGGGCTTCACCCCTCCACTTT	CAWSLGDRASPLHF
TRBV11-1	.	TRBJ2-2	16	TRBD1	TGTGCCAGCAGCTTGAGGATGAGTAGGCAGGGGGAGGAGCTGTTTTTT	CASSLRMSRQGEELFF
TRBV28	once	TRBJ1-1	14	TRBD1	TGTGCCAGCAGTACGACAGGGGAGAACACTGAAGCTTTCTTT	CASSTTGENTEAFF
TRBV28	.	TRBJ1-6	16	TRBD1	TGTGCCAGCTCGACCTTCCAGGGGGCTTATAATTCACCCCTCCACTTT	CASSTFQGAYNSPLHF
TRBV2	.	TRBJ1-4	14	TRBD1	TGTGCCAGCAGTGAAGCGGACAGGGATGAAAAACTGTTTTTT	CASSEADRDEKLFF
TRBV28	few	TRBJ1-6	15	TRBD1	TGTGCCAGCAGTGCACCCGGGACAGGGACTTCACCCCTCCACTTT	CASSAPGTGTSPLHF
TRBV3-1/TRBV3-2	.	TRBJ1-5	17	TRBD1	TGTGCCAGCAGCCAAGAATCGGGGACAGGGCCTAATCAGCCCCAGCATTTT	CASSQESGTGPNQPQHF
TRBV10-2	.	TRBJ2-1	14	TRBD2	TGCGCCAGCAAAGGACTAGCGCCTGACAATGAGCAGTTCTTC	CASKGLAPDNEQFF
TRBV28	.	TRBJ2-7	16	TRBD2	TGTGCCAGCAGTTGGACTAGCGGGAGGGTCGGCTACGAGCAGTACTTC	CASSWTSGRVGYEQYF
TRBV7-9	.	TRBJ1-2	17	.	TGTGCCAGCAGCTTAGCCGCCGCGGCAGGGCGCCGAAATGGCTACACCTTC	CASSLAAAAGRRNGYTF
TRBV29-1	.	TRBJ1-2	16	.	TGCAGCGTCCCTTACCGCGCAGGCAACTTTAACTATGGCTACACCTTC	CSVPYRAGNFNYGYTF
TRBV7-9	few	TRBJ2-3	15	TRBD1	TGTGCCAGCAGCGGGACAGGGGGCAACACAGATACGCAGTATTTT	CASSGTGGNTDTQYF
TRBV28	once	TRBJ1-2	15	TRBD1	TGTGCCATCTCCCGGTCGGGACAGGGATTTGGTGGCTACACCTTC	CAISRSGQGFGGYTF
TRBV27	.	TRBJ1-1	16	.	TGTGCCAGCAAGGACGAGGGTGGGGGGGCTGGGACTGAAGCTTTCTTT	CASKDEGGGAGTEAFF
TRBV2	.	TRBJ2-4	13	.	TGTGCCAGCAGTGCTTTTTCCAAAAACATTCAGTACTTC	CASSAFSKNIQYF
TRBV2	.	TRBJ2-1	13	TRBD2	TGTGCCAGCACTGGTGGAGGGACTAGCGAGCAGTTCTTC	CASTGGGTSEQFF
TRBV11-3	.	TRBJ2-7	14	.	TGTGCCAGCAGCTTAGCGGGAGTGGGCTACGAGCAGTACTTC	CASSLAGVGYEQYF
TRBV28	few	TRBJ1-6	13	.	TGTGCCAGCAGTTTCCAGACATCTTCACCCCTCCACTTT	CASSFQTSSPLHF
TRBV7-6	once	TRBJ2-3	16	.	TGTGCCAGCAGCTTAGTCTCTGTAGGGAGTTCAGATACGCAGTATTTT	CASSLVSVGSSDTQYF
TRBV2	.	TRBJ2-3	14	.	TGTGCCAGCAGTGAAACTAGCAGCACAGATACGCAGTATTTT	CASSETSSTDTQYF
TRBV18	.	TRBJ2-7	15	.	TGTGCCAGCTCACCACAGCAGGCGTTACCCTACGAGCAGTACTTC	CASSPQQALPYEQYF
TRBV5-6	.	TRBJ1-1	11	.	TGTGCCAGCAGCTTGGCAGGGGTGGCTTTCTTT	CASSLAGVAFF
TRBV5-6	.	TRBJ1-2	16	.	TGTGCCAGCAACCGGGCACCCGAAGGAGGAGTGAGAGGCTACACCTTC	CASNRAPEGGVRGYTF
TRBV18	.	TRBJ2-7	16	.	TGTGCCAGCTCATCAAACGGAGCGGGTAGGGGCTACGAGCAGTACTTC	CASSSNGAGRGYEQYF
TRBV5-1	.	TRBJ2-5	15	TRBD2	TGCGCCAGCAGCGGAACCGGGACTAGCGGAGAGACCCAGTACTTC	CASSGTGTSGETQYF
TRBV6-5	.	TRBJ1-5	14	.	TGTGCCAGCACATATCGGGGGGTCAATCAGCCCCAGCATTTT	CASTYRGVNQPQHF
TRBV5-1	once	TRBJ2-5	17	TRBD2	TGCGCCAGCAGCTTTGGGACTAGCGGGAGGTCCAAGGAGACCCAGTACTTC	CASSFGTSGRSKETQYF
TRBV19	.	TRBJ2-3	15	.	TGTGCCAGTAGTATTGGCGGGGTCTCCACAGATACGCAGTATTTT	CASSIGGVSTDTQYF
TRBV5-1	.	TRBJ2-1	15	.	TGCGCCAGCAGCTTAGAACCCCCCGCCGGCAATGAGCAGTTCTTC	CASSLEPPAGNEQFF
TRBV10-1	.	TRBJ2-7	13	TRBD1	TGCGCCAGCTCAAGGACAGGATCCTACGAGCAGTACTTC	CASSRTGSYEQYF
TRBV11-2	few	TRBJ1-5	17	TRBD1	TGTGCCAGCAGCCCGGACGGGACAGGGGGTAATAGTCAGCCCCAGCATTTT	CASSPDGTGGNSQPQHF
TRBV24-1	.	TRBJ1-5	14	.	TGTGCCACCAGTGCTTGGGGACTGAATCAGCCCCAGCATTTT	CATSAWGLNQPQHF
TRBV29-1	.	TRBJ2-7	12	.	TGCAGCGTTAAAGGGACTTCCTACGAGCAGTACTTC	CSVKGTSYEQYF
TRBV10-3	.	TRBJ2-3	16	.	TGTGCCATCAGTGAAAGCAGCGGCCCCGACACAGATACGCAGTATTTT	CAISESSGPDTDTQYF
TRBV7-9	.	TRBJ1-4	13	.	TGTGCCAGCAGCCCCATGACACGGGAAAAACTGTTTTTT	CASSPMTREKLFF